The entry below gives a single TCR beta chain sequence along with its context. Its target antigen remains unknown. No base quality information exists; no much larger clone differs at one position. The immunoSEQ hsTCRB v3.0 assay was used at survey level resolution to sequence the TRB variable region. TRB sequencing targeted a depth of roughly 35,000-50,000 T-cell genomes per sample. Pooled TRB libraries were sequenced on an Illumina MiSeq with a v3 150-cycle kit. Concerning the study's data processing: Repertoire analysis was performed in R inside a reproducible Nextflow workflow that covered QC, data transformation and analysis. LymphoSeq2, an R package for AIRR-Seq data exploration, was used to implement custom analyses. After excluding a handful of samples that yielded fewer than 5000 total TRB sequences, fewer than 200 HIV repertoires remained for analysis. Among the 180 to 200 HIV repertoires that were kept, around 60 were collected before ART initiation and more than 120 were collected after ART initiation. Repertoires were downsampled to 5000 TRB nucleotide sequences, and summary statistics were averaged over 100 downsampling iterations. The analysis kept only TRB sequences whose CDR3 regions were at least seven amino acids long. Diversity was measured with a Shannon entropy-derived clonality score and the Gini coefficient. In the repertoire networks, any two of the top 5000 CDR3 amino acid sequences were linked whenever the two sequences differed by an edit distance of one. For TRB CDR3 amino acid sequences, antigen specificity groups and MHC restriction were predicted with GLIPH2. CDR3 amino acid sequences were matched against VDJdb and McPAS-TCR to flag known CMV, EBV, HIV or tissue antigen associations. Pre-ART, post-ART and control groups were compared with Wilcoxon signed-rank tests and Holm-Bonferroni correction. Here the immuneACCESS table is served through TCRdb, limited to in-frame sequences with V and J called. Missing clones are a known gap in these copies; in checked studies unresolved V genes cover under half, and the rest lacks a known reason. That table is the source of V, J and clone size, and D and trimming were worked out from the DNA. The sample data list 20,000 to 25,000 clones, and 81% of these were observed just once. Jointly, the top ten make up less than 15% of the sample.

This entry belongs to a study of long-term antiretroviral therapy in people with HIV (dated by TCRdb to between 2021 and 2023). Study-wide context: The earliest samples were collected approximately a decade before the 2015 WHO recommendation for immediate ART, a period when ART was typically delayed until CD4 counts fell. A retrospective serial study tested whether ART initiation and durable HIV suppression were associated with changes in peripheral blood TRB repertoire composition and diversity. From a few dozen adults with confirmed HIV infection, the cohort provided over 150 cryopreserved PBMC samples, gathered serially across a mean of approximately six years (range 1-12). Among the roughly 30 participants with HIV, over nine were female. No cross-contamination during QIAcube processing was seen in test extractions of a monoclonal T-cell line run alongside around 30 polyclonal samples. Overall study results and their limits: Narrower CDR3 length ranges were observed in HIV repertoires than in controls, and an antigen-experienced repertoire with only a slight naive shift after ART was suggested by the network structure. At every time point, the repertoire was dominated by expanded TRB clones first identified before ART initiation, although this dominance fluctuated and, in many PLHIV, declined after ART. Unsorted PBMC were profiled instead of sorted CD4+ and CD8+ T cells because pre-ART samples had limited cell numbers. Samples dated from the mid-2000s to the late 2010s, and the ART regimens used may be less effective than current ones. Inferences about post-ART repertoire changes are limited because no data were available on ART adherence, viral resistance or therapy changes. Starting ART was linked to a significant rise in TRB diversity, yet even after long-term ART the diversity remained significantly lower than in transplant donor controls. Owing to limited PBMC availability, only the TCR beta chain was sequenced, without alpha chain pairing.

To be included, a participant needed at least one PBMC sample from before ART initiation plus at least two post-ART samples. Every participant with HIV received treatment in the United States of America. Before DNA extraction, cryopreserved samples of roughly 1-11 million PBMC were thawed and then washed. At the time of the earliest PBMC sample, participants with HIV were aged between roughly 20 and 55 years. PBMC samples from each participant spanned 1-4 timepoints before ART initiation and 2-8 timepoints after ART initiation, with a median of 7 samples. For every participant, serial HIV viral load, CD4+ T-cell count, ART history and demographic data were obtained. A Qiagen kit on a QIAcube was used to extract genomic DNA from unsorted PBMC, with samples processed in batches of 12. Deletion took 4 bases off V and 5 bases off J, with a span of 17 bases between the germline ends. CDR3 length: 15 amino acids, cysteine to phenylalanine. Here the CDR3 DNA is all that survives: 45 bases in frame from base 1. CDR1 MGHRA and CDR2 YSYEKL are derived from the germline V gene.

The source was unsorted PBMCs, collected 0.1 years before starting antiretroviral therapy. This receptor chain uses TRBV4-1 and TRBJ2-5, with a weak D call of TRBD2 (7 bases match). The origin of this receptor is a middle-aged man with HIV. For the CDR3, the sequence is CASSLSRGGTETQYF. Here is the DNA: TGCGCCAGCAGCCTTTCAAGGGGGGGTACGGAGACCCAGTACTTC.